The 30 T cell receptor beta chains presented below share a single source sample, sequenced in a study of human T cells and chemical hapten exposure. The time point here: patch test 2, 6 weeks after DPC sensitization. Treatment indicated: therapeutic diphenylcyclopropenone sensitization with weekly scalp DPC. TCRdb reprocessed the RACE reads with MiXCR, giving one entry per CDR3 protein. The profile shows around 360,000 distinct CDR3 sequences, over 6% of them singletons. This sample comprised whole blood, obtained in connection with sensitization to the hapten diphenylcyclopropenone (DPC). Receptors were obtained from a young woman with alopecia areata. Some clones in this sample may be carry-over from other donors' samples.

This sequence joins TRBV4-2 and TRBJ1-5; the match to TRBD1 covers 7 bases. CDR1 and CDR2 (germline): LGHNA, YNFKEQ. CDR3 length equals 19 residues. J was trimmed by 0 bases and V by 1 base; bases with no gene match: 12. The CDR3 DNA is TGTGCCAGCAGCCAAGCCCCATCCTCAGGGGGGGCTAGCAATCAGCCCCAGCATTTT. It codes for CASSQAPSSGGASNQPQHF.

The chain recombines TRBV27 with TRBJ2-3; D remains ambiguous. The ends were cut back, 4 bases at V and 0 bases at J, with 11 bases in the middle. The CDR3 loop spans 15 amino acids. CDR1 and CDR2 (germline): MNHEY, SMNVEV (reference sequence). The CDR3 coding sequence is TGTGCCAGCAGTTCGGTCGCGGCGAGCACAGATACGCAGTATTTT. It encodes CASSSVAASTDTQYF.

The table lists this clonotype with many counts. CDR3: CSGSSDGNTEAFF. The CDR3 nucleotides are TGCAGCGGTTCGTCCGACGGAAACACTGAAGCTTTCTTT. The V and J genes are TRBV29-1 and TRBJ1-1; D is unresolved. This CDR3 contains 13 residues. V gave up 7 bases and J gave up 2 bases, with 14 bases separating them. Germline-derived CDR1 and CDR2 are SQVTM and ANQGSEA.

The CDR3 DNA is TGTGCCATCAGTGGGCATCCCGGCAGAAATGAAAAACTGTTTTTT. It specifies CAISGHPGRNEKLFF. The chain has TRBV10-3 and TRBJ1-4; D is ambiguous. V was pared by 4 bases and J by 5 bases, with 14 bases between. The CDR3 totals 15 residues. The V gene's germline CDR1 is ENHRY and CDR2 SYGVKD.

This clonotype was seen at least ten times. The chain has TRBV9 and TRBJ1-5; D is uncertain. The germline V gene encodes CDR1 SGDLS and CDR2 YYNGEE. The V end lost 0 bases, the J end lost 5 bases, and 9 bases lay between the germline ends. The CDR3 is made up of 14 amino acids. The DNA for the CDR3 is TGTGCCAGCAGCGTAGGGCCCAACCATCAGCCCCAGCATTTT. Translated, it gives CASSVGPNHQPQHF.

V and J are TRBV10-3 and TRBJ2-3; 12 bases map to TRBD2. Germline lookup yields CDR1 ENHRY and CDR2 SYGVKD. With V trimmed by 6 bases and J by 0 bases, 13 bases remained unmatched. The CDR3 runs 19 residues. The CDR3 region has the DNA TGTGCCATCAGAGGACTAGCGGGGCGTACAACCACTAGCACAGATACGCAGTATTTT. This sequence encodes CAIRGLAGRTTTSTDTQYF.

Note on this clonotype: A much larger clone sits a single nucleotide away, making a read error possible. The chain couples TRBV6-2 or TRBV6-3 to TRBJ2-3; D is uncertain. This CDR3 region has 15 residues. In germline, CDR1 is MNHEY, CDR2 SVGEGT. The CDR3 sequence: CARSYGSSATDTQYF. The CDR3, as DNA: TGTGCCCGCAGTTACGGTTCTTCGGCGACAGATACGCAGTATTTT.

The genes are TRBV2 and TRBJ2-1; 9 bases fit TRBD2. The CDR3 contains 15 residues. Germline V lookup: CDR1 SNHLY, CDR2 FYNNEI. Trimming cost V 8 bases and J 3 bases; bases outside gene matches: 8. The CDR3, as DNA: TGTGCCAGCCTGAGGGATAGCGGGGGCTACAATGAGCAGTTCTTC. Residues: CASLRDSGGYNEQFF.

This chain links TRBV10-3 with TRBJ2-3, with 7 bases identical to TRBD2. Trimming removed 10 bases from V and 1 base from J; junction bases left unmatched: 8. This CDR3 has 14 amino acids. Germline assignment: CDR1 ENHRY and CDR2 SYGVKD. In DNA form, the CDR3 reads TGTGCCACGGTAGCGGGCCCCCGCACAGATACGCAGTATTTT. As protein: CATVAGPRTDTQYF.

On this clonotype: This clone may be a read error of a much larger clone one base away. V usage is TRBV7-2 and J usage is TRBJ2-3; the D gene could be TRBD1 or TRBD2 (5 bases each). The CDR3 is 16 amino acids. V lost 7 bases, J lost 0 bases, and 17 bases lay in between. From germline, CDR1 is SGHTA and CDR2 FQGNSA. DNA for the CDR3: TGTGCCAGCACCACGAAGACCGGGGCTAGCACAGATACGCAGTATTTT. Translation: CASTTKTGASTDTQYF.

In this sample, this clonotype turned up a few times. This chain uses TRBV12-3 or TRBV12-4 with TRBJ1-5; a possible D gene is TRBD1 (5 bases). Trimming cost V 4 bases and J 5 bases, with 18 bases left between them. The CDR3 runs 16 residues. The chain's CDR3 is CASSSPRDGSHQPQHF. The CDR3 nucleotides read TGTGCCAGCAGTTCTCCCCGGGACGGCTCGCATCAGCCCCAGCATTTT.

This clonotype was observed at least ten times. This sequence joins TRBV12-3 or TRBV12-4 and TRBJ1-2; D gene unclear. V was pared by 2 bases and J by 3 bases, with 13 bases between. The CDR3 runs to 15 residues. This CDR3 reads CASSLSGAGDYGYTF. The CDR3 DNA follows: TGTGCCAGCAGTTTATCGGGCGCCGGCGACTATGGCTACACCTTC.

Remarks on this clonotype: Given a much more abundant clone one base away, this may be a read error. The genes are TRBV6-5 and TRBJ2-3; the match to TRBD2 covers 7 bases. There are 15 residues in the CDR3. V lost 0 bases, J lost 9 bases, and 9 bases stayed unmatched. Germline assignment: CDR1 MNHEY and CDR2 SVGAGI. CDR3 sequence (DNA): TGTGCCAGCAGTTACTCCCGACTAGCAGTGGAAACGCAGTATTTT. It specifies CASSYSRLAVETQYF.

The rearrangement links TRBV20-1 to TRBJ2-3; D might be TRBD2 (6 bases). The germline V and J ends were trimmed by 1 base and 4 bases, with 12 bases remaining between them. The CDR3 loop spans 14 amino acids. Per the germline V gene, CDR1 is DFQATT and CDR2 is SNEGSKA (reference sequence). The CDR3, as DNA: TGCAGTGCTAGAGCCCTAGCGTCATCAGATACGCAGTATTTT. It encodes CSARALASSDTQYF.

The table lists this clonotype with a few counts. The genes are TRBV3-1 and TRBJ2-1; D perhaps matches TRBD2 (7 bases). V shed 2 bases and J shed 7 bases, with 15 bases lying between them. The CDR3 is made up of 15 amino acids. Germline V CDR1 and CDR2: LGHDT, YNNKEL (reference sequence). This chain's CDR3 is CASSQTAQGGNEQFF. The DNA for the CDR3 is TGTGCCAGCAGCCAAACGGCACAGGGAGGGAATGAGCAGTTCTTC.

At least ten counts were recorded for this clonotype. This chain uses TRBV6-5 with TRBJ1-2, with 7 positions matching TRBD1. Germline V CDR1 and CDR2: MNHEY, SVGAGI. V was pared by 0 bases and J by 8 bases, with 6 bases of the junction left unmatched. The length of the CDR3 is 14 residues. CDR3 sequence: CASSYSWTGDGYTF. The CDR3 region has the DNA TGTGCCAGCAGTTACTCATGGACAGGTGACGGCTACACCTTC.

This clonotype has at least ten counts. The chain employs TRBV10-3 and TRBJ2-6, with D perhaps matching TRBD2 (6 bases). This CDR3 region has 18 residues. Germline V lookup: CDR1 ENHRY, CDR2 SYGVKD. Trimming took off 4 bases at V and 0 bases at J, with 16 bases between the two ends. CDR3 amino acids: CAISVYGTESSGANVLTF. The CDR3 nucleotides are TGTGCCATCAGTGTTTATGGGACTGAGAGCTCTGGGGCCAACGTCCTGACTTTC.

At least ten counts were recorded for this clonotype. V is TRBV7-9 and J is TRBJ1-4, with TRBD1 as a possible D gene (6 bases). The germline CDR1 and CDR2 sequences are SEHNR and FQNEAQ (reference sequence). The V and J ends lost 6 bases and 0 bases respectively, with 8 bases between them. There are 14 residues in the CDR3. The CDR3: CASSTGTTNEKLFF. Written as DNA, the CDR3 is TGTGCCAGCAGTACAGGGACAACTAATGAAAAACTGTTTTTT.

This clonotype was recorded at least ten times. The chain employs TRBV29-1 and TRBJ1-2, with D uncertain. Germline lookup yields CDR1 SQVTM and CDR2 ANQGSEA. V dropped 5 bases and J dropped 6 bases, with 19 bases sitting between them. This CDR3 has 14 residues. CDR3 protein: CSVLDPAPSDGYTF. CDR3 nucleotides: TGCAGCGTTCTGGACCCCGCTCCAAGTGATGGCTACACCTTC.

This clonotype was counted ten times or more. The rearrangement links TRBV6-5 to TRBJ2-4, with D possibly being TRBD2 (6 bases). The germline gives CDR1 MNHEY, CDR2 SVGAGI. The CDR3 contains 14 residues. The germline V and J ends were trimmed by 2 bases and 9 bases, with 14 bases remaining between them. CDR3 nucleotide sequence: TGTGCCAGCAGTTACGGTGGAGGGTCGGCCATTCAGTACTTC. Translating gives CASSYGGGSAIQYF.

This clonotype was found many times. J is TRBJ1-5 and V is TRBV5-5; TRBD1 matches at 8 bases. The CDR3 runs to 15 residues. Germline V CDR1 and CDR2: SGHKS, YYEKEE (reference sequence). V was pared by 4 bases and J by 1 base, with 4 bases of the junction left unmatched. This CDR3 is CASSRTGKSNQPQHF. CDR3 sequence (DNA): TGTGCCAGCAGCCGGACAGGGAAAAGCAATCAGCCCCAGCATTTT. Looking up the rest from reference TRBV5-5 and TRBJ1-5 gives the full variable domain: DAGVTQSPTHLIKTRGQQVTLRCSPISGHKSVSWYQQVLGQGPQFIFQYYEKEERGRGNFPDRFSARQFPNYSSELNVNALLLGDSALYLCASSRTGKSNQPQHFGDGTRLSIL.

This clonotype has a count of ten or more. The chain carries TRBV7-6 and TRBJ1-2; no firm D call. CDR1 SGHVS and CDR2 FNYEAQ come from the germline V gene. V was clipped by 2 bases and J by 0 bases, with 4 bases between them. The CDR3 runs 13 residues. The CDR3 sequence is CASSLSPNYGYTF. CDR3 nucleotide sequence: TGTGCCAGCAGCTTAAGCCCTAACTATGGCTACACCTTC.

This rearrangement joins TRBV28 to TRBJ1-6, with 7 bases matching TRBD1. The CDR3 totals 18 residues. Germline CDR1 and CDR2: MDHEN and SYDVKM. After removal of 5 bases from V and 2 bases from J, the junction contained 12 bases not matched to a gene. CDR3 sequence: CASSVPTGTETYNSPLHF. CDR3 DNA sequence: TGTGCCAGCAGTGTACCGACAGGGACGGAGACCTATAATTCACCCCTCCACTTT.

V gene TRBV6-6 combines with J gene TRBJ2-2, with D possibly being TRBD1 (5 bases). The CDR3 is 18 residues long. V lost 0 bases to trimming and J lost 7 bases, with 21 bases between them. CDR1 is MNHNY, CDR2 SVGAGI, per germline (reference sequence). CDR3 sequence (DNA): TGTGCCAGCAGTTACTCCAATGTGAGGCAGGGTAGAGGCGGGGAGCTGTTTTTT. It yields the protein CASSYSNVRQGRGGELFF.

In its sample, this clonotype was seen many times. This CDR3 is CSVEGGRRYTF. The CDR3 DNA sequence: TGCAGCGTTGAAGGAGGGAGGCGCTACACCTTC. This chain connects TRBV29-1 to TRBJ1-2; D gene uncertain. This CDR3 is built from 11 residues. With 1 base removed from V and 9 bases from J, the gap between germline ends came to 9 bases. Germline assignment: CDR1 SQVTM and CDR2 ANQGSEA.

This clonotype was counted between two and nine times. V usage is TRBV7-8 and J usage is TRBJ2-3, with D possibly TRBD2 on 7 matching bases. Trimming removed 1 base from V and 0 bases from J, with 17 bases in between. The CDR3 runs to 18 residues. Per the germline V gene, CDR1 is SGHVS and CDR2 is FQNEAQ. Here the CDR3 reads CASSLVGRGVSSTDTQYF. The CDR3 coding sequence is TGTGCCAGCAGCTTAGTAGGGAGGGGGGTGTCTAGCACAGATACGCAGTATTTT.

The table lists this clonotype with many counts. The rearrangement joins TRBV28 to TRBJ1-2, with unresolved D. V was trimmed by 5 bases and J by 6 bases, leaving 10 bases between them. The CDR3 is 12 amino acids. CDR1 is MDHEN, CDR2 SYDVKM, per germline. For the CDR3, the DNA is TGTGCCAGCAGTCTAAGGACCCATGGCTACACCTTC. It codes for CASSLRTHGYTF.

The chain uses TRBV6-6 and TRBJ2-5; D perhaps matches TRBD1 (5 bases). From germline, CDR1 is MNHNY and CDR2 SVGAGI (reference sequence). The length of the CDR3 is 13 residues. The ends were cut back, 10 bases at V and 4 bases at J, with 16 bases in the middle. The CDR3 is CATSQGGAETQYF. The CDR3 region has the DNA TGTGCCACCTCCCAGGGTGGGGCAGAGACCCAGTACTTC.

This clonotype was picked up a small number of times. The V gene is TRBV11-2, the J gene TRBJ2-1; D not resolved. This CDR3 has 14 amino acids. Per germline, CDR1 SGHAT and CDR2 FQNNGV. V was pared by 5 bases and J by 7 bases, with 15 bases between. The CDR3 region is CASSQLRAENEQFF. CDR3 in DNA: TGTGCCAGCAGCCAATTAAGGGCAGAGAATGAGCAGTTCTTC.

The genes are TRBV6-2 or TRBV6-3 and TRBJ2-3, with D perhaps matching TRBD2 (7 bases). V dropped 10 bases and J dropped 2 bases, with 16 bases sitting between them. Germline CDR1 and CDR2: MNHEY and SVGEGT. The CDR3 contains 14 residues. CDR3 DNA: TGTGCCACCCAATACGGGGGGCCCACAGATACGCAGTATTTT. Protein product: CATQYGGPTDTQYF.